Here is one T cell receptor (beta chain) with its context. This CDR3 region has 14 residues. Germline V gene lookup returns CDR1 KGHSH and CDR2 LQKENI. The J segment lost 9 bases and the V segment lost 3 bases, leaving 9 bases of the junction unmatched. This sample stems from a study of blood T cell repertoires in COVID-19. Study information: Spain, Italy and the United States supplied samples that represented acute and convalescent COVID-19. PBMCs, B-cell-depleted T cells, or T cells provided the cDNA or gDNA that made up the material.

Methods used by the authors: Amplification of reference gene primers provided the estimated nucleated cell counts. Only in-frame clones appear in the TCRdb table, and some are missing; sequencing was by immunoSEQ multiplex PCR. D and trimming were read from the DNA, whereas the V and J calls and clone size are those reported in that table. The table has 50,000 to 80,000 clones, roughly 88% seen once. The receptor was isolated from a woman aged 60-70 years with acute or convalescent COVID-19. V gene TRBV18 combines with J gene TRBJ1-1; 8 bases are a match to TRBD1. Sequencing was carried out using peripheral blood. The CDR3 region has the DNA TGTGCCAGCTCACCGAGCGGGACAGGCCTGCAAGCTTTCTTT. The encoded protein is CASSPSGTGLQAFF.